Listed below are T cell receptor beta chains from one sample, sequenced in a study of blood T cell repertoires in COVID-19. Sequencing used immunoSEQ multiplex PCR; TCRdb keeps in-frame clones, though not all of them. The sample shows 250,000 to 300,000 clones, 70% to 90% of them seen only once. Sequenced sample: peripheral blood. The receptors here all came from a woman between 70 and 85 years old with COVID-19, enrolled during active disease. CDR3s include the opening cysteine and the closing phenylalanine or tryptophan. The order of the fields is V gene, J gene, D gene, clone size, CDR3 DNA, CDR3 protein. A D gene is named only where the DNA matches it firmly. Size tells how often a clone was seen (once, few, many) or the class of an expanded clone, and some rows leave it out.

V gene: TRBV9
J gene: TRBJ2-7
D gene: .
clone size: .
CDR3 DNA: TGTGCCAGCAGCGTAGATGACATTTCCTACGAGCAGTACTTC
CDR3 protein: CASSVDDISYEQYF

V gene: TRBV4-3
J gene: TRBJ1-2
D gene: .
clone size: .
CDR3 DNA: TGCGCCACGGGGACACTAAACTATGGCTACACCTTC
CDR3 protein: CATGTLNYGYTF

V gene: TRBV5-8
J gene: TRBJ1-5
D gene: .
clone size: .
CDR3 DNA: TGTGCCAGCAGCTTACTACAGGGTTTGCATCAGCCCCAGCATTTT
CDR3 protein: CASSLLQGLHQPQHF

V gene: TRBV24-1
J gene: TRBJ2-1
D gene: .
clone size: .
CDR3 DNA: TGTGCCACCAGTGGCCTAAGGGGGACCTACAATGAGCAGTTCTTC
CDR3 protein: CATSGLRGTYNEQFF

V gene: TRBV6-2/TRBV6-3
J gene: TRBJ2-1
D gene: TRBD1
clone size: .
CDR3 DNA: TGTGCCAGCAGTTACTCGAGACAGGGTGTGAGAAATGAGCAGTTCTTC
CDR3 protein: CASSYSRQGVRNEQFF

V gene: TRBV5-1
J gene: TRBJ2-3
D gene: TRBD2
clone size: .
CDR3 DNA: TGCGCCAGCAGCAATCTAGCGGGGTCGGCCACAGATACGCAGTATTTT
CDR3 protein: CASSNLAGSATDTQYF

V gene: TRBV12-3/TRBV12-4
J gene: TRBJ1-2
D gene: TRBD1
clone size: .
CDR3 DNA: TGTGCCAGCAGCCTGGGACAGTCAATTGGCTACACCTTC
CDR3 protein: CASSLGQSIGYTF

V gene: TRBV24-1
J gene: TRBJ2-3
D gene: TRBD1
clone size: .
CDR3 DNA: TGTGCCACCAGTGACGACTACAGGGGCGATACGCAGTATTTT
CDR3 protein: CATSDDYRGDTQYF

V gene: TRBV28
J gene: TRBJ2-1
D gene: TRBD2
clone size: .
CDR3 DNA: TGTGCCAGCAGTTTCGGGACTAGCGGGGGTTTGTATAGCTCCTACAATGAGCAGTTCTTC
CDR3 protein: CASSFGTSGGLYSSYNEQFF

V gene: TRBV27
J gene: TRBJ1-1
D gene: .
clone size: .
CDR3 DNA: TGTGCCAGCAGTTTCACAGGGACCTGGGGCACTGAAGCTTTCTTT
CDR3 protein: CASSFTGTWGTEAFF

V gene: TRBV6-2/TRBV6-3
J gene: TRBJ2-3
D gene: TRBD1
clone size: .
CDR3 DNA: TGTGCCAGCAGTTACAGGACAGGGGCAGATACGCAGTATTTT
CDR3 protein: CASSYRTGADTQYF

V gene: TRBV21-1
J gene: TRBJ2-3
D gene: .
clone size: once
CDR3 DNA: TGTGCCAGCAGCAAAAAGGGGAGCACAGATACGCAGTATTTT
CDR3 protein: CASSKKGSTDTQYF

V gene: TRBV28
J gene: TRBJ2-1
D gene: .
clone size: .
CDR3 DNA: TGTGCCAGCAGTTTCGTCCCTGATGCTAGCTCCTACAATGAGCAGTTCTTC
CDR3 protein: CASSFVPDASSYNEQFF

V gene: TRBV21-1
J gene: TRBJ2-7
D gene: .
clone size: once
CDR3 DNA: TGTGCCAGCATCCGACTACTACCGGGACTAGCAAGCTCCGAGCAGTACTTC
CDR3 protein: CASIRLLPGLASSEQYF

V gene: TRBV6-5
J gene: TRBJ1-1
D gene: TRBD1
clone size: .
CDR3 DNA: TGTGCCAGCAGCGGACAGGTCGAAACTGAAGCTTTCTTT
CDR3 protein: CASSGQVETEAFF

V gene: TRBV10-1
J gene: TRBJ2-1
D gene: TRBD2
clone size: .
CDR3 DNA: TGCGCCAGCAGTAAGGAAGCGGGGGGGCCGAATGAGCAGTTCTTC
CDR3 protein: CASSKEAGGPNEQFF

V gene: TRBV20-1
J gene: TRBJ1-2
D gene: .
clone size: .
CDR3 DNA: TGCAGTGCTGGGACTGTGAATGGCTACACCTTC
CDR3 protein: CSAGTVNGYTF

V gene: TRBV2
J gene: TRBJ1-2
D gene: .
clone size: .
CDR3 DNA: TGTGCCAGCAGCCGGGAGCTCGGTGACTATGGCTACACCTTC
CDR3 protein: CASSRELGDYGYTF

V gene: TRBV30
J gene: TRBJ1-6
D gene: .
clone size: .
CDR3 DNA: TGTGCCTGGAGTCCGGGGGAGAGTAATTCACCCCTCCACTTT
CDR3 protein: CAWSPGESNSPLHF

V gene: TRBV18
J gene: TRBJ1-5
D gene: TRBD1
clone size: .
CDR3 DNA: TGTGCCAGCTCACCAGGGACAGGGAATCAGCCCCAGCATTTT
CDR3 protein: CASSPGTGNQPQHF

V gene: TRBV11-2
J gene: TRBJ2-7
D gene: TRBD2
clone size: once
CDR3 DNA: TGTGCCAGCAGCTTAGTGCGGGGGGACGAGCAGTACTTC
CDR3 protein: CASSLVRGDEQYF

V gene: TRBV5-4
J gene: TRBJ2-2
D gene: .
clone size: .
CDR3 DNA: TGTGCCAGCAGTAATATAGCGGAGTCCACCGGGGAGCTGTTTTTT
CDR3 protein: CASSNIAESTGELFF

V gene: TRBV5-1
J gene: TRBJ2-3
D gene: TRBD1
clone size: .
CDR3 DNA: TGCGCCAGCAGCTTTCGGCCAGGGGGCACAAGCACAGATACGCAGTATTTT
CDR3 protein: CASSFRPGGTSTDTQYF

V gene: TRBV5-1
J gene: TRBJ1-4
D gene: TRBD1
clone size: .
CDR3 DNA: TGCGCCAGCAGCCCCGGACAGGGACCCGAAAAACTGTTTTTT
CDR3 protein: CASSPGQGPEKLFF

V gene: TRBV28
J gene: TRBJ1-5
D gene: TRBD1
clone size: once
CDR3 DNA: TGTGCCAGCAGCCCACCCTTACGACAGGGACTTAATCAGCCCCAGCATTTT
CDR3 protein: CASSPPLRQGLNQPQHF

V gene: TRBV5-6
J gene: TRBJ2-1
D gene: .
clone size: .
CDR3 DNA: TGTGCCAGCAGCCCGGCGGGACAGACCTACAATGAGCAGTTCTTC
CDR3 protein: CASSPAGQTYNEQFF

V gene: TRBV5-1
J gene: TRBJ1-2
D gene: TRBD1
clone size: once
CDR3 DNA: TGCGCCAGCAGCTTGGGCGGGGACAGCTATGGCTACACCTTC
CDR3 protein: CASSLGGDSYGYTF

V gene: TRBV19
J gene: TRBJ2-1
D gene: .
clone size: .
CDR3 DNA: TGTGCCAGCACTGCGGGGATAGCGCAGTTCTTC
CDR3 protein: CASTAGIAQFF

V gene: TRBV7-9
J gene: TRBJ1-1
D gene: .
clone size: few
CDR3 DNA: TGTGCCAGCAGGGTCCTTAGCCCCATGAACACTGAAGCTTTCTTT
CDR3 protein: CASRVLSPMNTEAFF

V gene: TRBV2
J gene: TRBJ2-1
D gene: TRBD1
clone size: .
CDR3 DNA: TGTGCCAGCAGTGAGGGAACCCGGACAGGGGATCGGTTCTTC
CDR3 protein: CASSEGTRTGDRFF

V gene: TRBV24-1
J gene: TRBJ2-7
D gene: .
clone size: .
CDR3 DNA: TGTGCCACCAGTGATCCGATGGACAGCTACGAGCAGTACTTC
CDR3 protein: CATSDPMDSYEQYF

V gene: TRBV5-1
J gene: TRBJ1-1
D gene: TRBD1
clone size: once
CDR3 DNA: TGCGCCAGCAGCTTCACCGGGGGACAGGGGGCGTTAGGGACTGAAGCTTTCTTT
CDR3 protein: CASSFTGGQGALGTEAFF

V gene: TRBV27
J gene: TRBJ2-5
D gene: TRBD2
clone size: .
CDR3 DNA: TGTGCCAGCTGCGCGGGGGGATCGGAGACCCAGTACTTC
CDR3 protein: CASCAGGSETQYF

V gene: TRBV19
J gene: TRBJ1-6
D gene: TRBD1
clone size: once
CDR3 DNA: TGTGCCAGTACTTACACAGGGGGCAATTCACCCCTCCACTTT
CDR3 protein: CASTYTGGNSPLHF

V gene: TRBV4-2
J gene: TRBJ1-2
D gene: TRBD1
clone size: .
CDR3 DNA: TGTGCCAGCAGCCAAGACATCGGGACAGGGAAGTTCTATGGCTACACCTTC
CDR3 protein: CASSQDIGTGKFYGYTF

V gene: TRBV30
J gene: TRBJ1-3
D gene: .
clone size: .
CDR3 DNA: TGTGCCTGGAGCCGAGGACACCGCCTCTCTGGAAACACCATATATTTT
CDR3 protein: CAWSRGHRLSGNTIYF

V gene: TRBV3-1/TRBV3-2
J gene: TRBJ2-2
D gene: .
clone size: many
CDR3 DNA: TGTGCCAGCAGCCAAGGAGGTTCCTCCGGGGAGCTGTTTTTT
CDR3 protein: CASSQGGSSGELFF

V gene: TRBV30
J gene: TRBJ2-1
D gene: TRBD1
clone size: .
CDR3 DNA: TGTGCCTGGAGTGCACAGGGGGCGCGGAATGAGCAGTTCTTC
CDR3 protein: CAWSAQGARNEQFF

V gene: TRBV30
J gene: TRBJ1-1
D gene: TRBD1
clone size: .
CDR3 DNA: TGTGCCCGTGACAGGGTCGACACTGAAGCTTTCTTT
CDR3 protein: CARDRVDTEAFF

V gene: TRBV24-1
J gene: TRBJ2-1
D gene: .
clone size: .
CDR3 DNA: TGTGCCACCAGTGATCCCGGCCTCGCGGGGCGGTATGAGCAGTTCTTC
CDR3 protein: CATSDPGLAGRYEQFF

V gene: TRBV3-1/TRBV3-2
J gene: TRBJ1-3
D gene: .
clone size: .
CDR3 DNA: TGTGCCAGCAGCCAAGTTTTATCCTCTGGAAACACCATATATTTT
CDR3 protein: CASSQVLSSGNTIYF

V gene: TRBV6-4
J gene: TRBJ1-6
D gene: .
clone size: once
CDR3 DNA: TGTGCCAGCAGCGCGACAGCGGGGAATTCACCCCTCCACTTT
CDR3 protein: CASSATAGNSPLHF

V gene: TRBV3-1/TRBV3-2
J gene: TRBJ2-1
D gene: .
clone size: .
CDR3 DNA: TGTGCCAGCAGCTTTCGACAGGAGCAGTTCTTC
CDR3 protein: CASSFRQEQFF

V gene: TRBV18
J gene: TRBJ2-6
D gene: TRBD1
clone size: .
CDR3 DNA: TGTGCCAGCTCACCCACGGCGGGACAGGGTTTCTCTGGGGCCAACGTCCTGACTTTC
CDR3 protein: CASSPTAGQGFSGANVLTF

V gene: TRBV28
J gene: TRBJ1-2
D gene: TRBD1
clone size: .
CDR3 DNA: TGTGCCAGCAGTACACCACAGGGGAGGACCTATGGCTACACCTTC
CDR3 protein: CASSTPQGRTYGYTF

V gene: TRBV21-1
J gene: TRBJ2-2
D gene: .
clone size: few
CDR3 DNA: TGTGCCAGCAACCCTAGGACAGGAGGGAACACCGGGGAGCTGTTTTTT
CDR3 protein: CASNPRTGGNTGELFF

V gene: TRBV5-1
J gene: TRBJ2-1
D gene: TRBD1
clone size: .
CDR3 DNA: TGCGCCAGCAGCTTGGGAGGGGGCCGCGAGCAGTTCTTC
CDR3 protein: CASSLGGGREQFF